There are a few counts of the clone carrying this TCR beta chain. The source of the sample is a study of identical twins' blood T cells. Each TCR cDNA library carried sample-specific barcodes on both ends. In the original processing: Clonotypes per individual ranged from about 85,000 to nearly 500,000. One entry per CDR3 protein, called by TCRdb with MiXCR from the 5' RACE reads. These V and J calls are TCRdb output, not the study's own analysis. The sample lists around 380,000 distinct CDR3 sequences; approximately 30% were seen once. V dropped 7 bases and J dropped 0; count of bases not matched to a gene: 7. The CDR3 length is 15 residues.

The receptor was isolated from a woman between 18 and 55 years old in good health. The sequenced material came from PBMCs. The rearrangement joins TRBV12-3 or TRBV12-4 to TRBJ2-3; 7 nucleotides agree with TRBD2. CDR3 nucleotides: TGTGCCAGCACCCCCCTTAGCGGGAGCACAGATACGCAGTATTTT. As protein: CASTPLSGSTDTQYF.